A selection of T cell receptor beta chains follows, all from one sample in a study of neoadjuvant anti-PD-1 for oral cavity cancer. The method was immunoSEQ multiplex PCR; TCRdb's version includes in-frame clones alone and lacks a portion of them. The repertoire holds some 15,000 clones, with 35% to 40% as singletons. Material: tumor tissue, obtained after nivolumab (anti-PD-1) treatment. These receptor sequences come from a person between 35 and 79 years old with oral cavity squamous cell carcinoma. Both conserved end residues are part of each CDR3. D genes are given only for firm matches. Not all rows give a size; the values are once, few, many and, for expanded clones, a class.

.,once,TRBJ1-1,14,TRBV6-5,TGTGCCAGCTTCTCCCAAGGCAGATACACTGAAGCTTTCTTT,CASFSQGRYTEAFF
.,few,TRBJ1-1,16,TRBV15,TGTGCCACCAGCAGAGATCTAGCAGGGAGGTGGTCTGAAGCTTTCTTT,CATSRDLAGRWSEAFF
TRBD1,medium-sized,TRBJ1-2,15,TRBV10-2,TGCGCCAGCAGGGTAGACAGGGGGGCTAACTATGGCTACACCTTC,CASRVDRGANYGYTF
.,few,TRBJ1-2,13,TRBV7-9,TGTGCCAGCAGCTTCACAACTAACTATGGCTACACCTTC,CASSFTTNYGYTF
.,few,TRBJ1-1,13,TRBV19,TGTGCCAGTAGTCAGGTTCGGTACACTGAAGCTTTCTTT,CASSQVRYTEAFF
.,.,TRBJ1-4,14,TRBV9,TGTGCCAGCAGCTTTTCAGGGGCGGGGGAAAAACTGTTTTTT,CASSFSGAGEKLFF
.,few,TRBJ1-1,14,TRBV5-4,TGTGCCAGCCCCTCTCTACAGGGTGGTACTGAAGCTTTCTTT,CASPSLQGGTEAFF
.,.,TRBJ1-5,15,TRBV2,TGTGCCAGCAGCTCACAGGGTACGAGCAATCAGCCCCAGCATTTT,CASSSQGTSNQPQHF
TRBD1,medium-sized,TRBJ1-2,12,TRBV6-1,TGTGCCAGCAGGACAGGGGACTATGGCTACACCTTC,CASRTGDYGYTF
.,few,TRBJ1-2,15,TRBV5-6,TGTGCCAGCAGCTTACTCGGGTCCAGGGTCTATGGCTACACCTTC,CASSLLGSRVYGYTF
.,few,TRBJ1-1,15,TRBV6-6,TGTGCCAGCAGTGACCCTGGGGGGGTGAACACTGAAGCTTTCTTT,CASSDPGGVNTEAFF
.,many,TRBJ2-7,12,TRBV4-2,TGTGCCAGCAGCCAAGATGTGGGGGCTCGGAACTTC,CASSQDVGARNF
TRBD1,few,TRBJ2-1,14,TRBV6-6,TGTGCCAGCATCCGGGACAGGGAAGTAAATGAGCAGTTCTTC,CASIRDREVNEQFF
.,few,TRBJ2-2,17,TRBV5-8,TGTGCCAGCAGCTTCCCGACGGCAGGGTCGGACACCGGGGAGCTGTTTTTT,CASSFPTAGSDTGELFF
.,few,TRBJ2-1,14,TRBV6-5,TGTGCCAGCAGTTACCAGAGGGGTGGCAATGAGCAGTTCTTC,CASSYQRGGNEQFF
.,.,TRBJ2-3,14,TRBV27,TGTGCCAGCAGTTTATCCGGTGTCACAGATACGCAGTATTTT,CASSLSGVTDTQYF
.,few,TRBJ1-2,13,TRBV6-1,TGTGCCAGCAGTCGGGACGGACGGGGGGGCTACACCTTC,CASSRDGRGGYTF
.,.,TRBJ2-5,14,TRBV29-1,TGCAGCGTTAAAGGGACTGGGGGACAAGAGACCCAGTACTTC,CSVKGTGGQETQYF
TRBD1,few,TRBJ2-5,14,TRBV6-5,TGTGCCAGCAGTTCCGGGACAGGGTGGGAGACCCAGTACTTC,CASSSGTGWETQYF
TRBD1,medium-sized,TRBJ1-2,15,TRBV4-3,TGCGCCAGCAGCCAAGATCCCGACAGGGTCTATGGCTACACCTTC,CASSQDPDRVYGYTF
TRBD1,.,TRBJ2-7,15,TRBV6-1,TGTGCCAGCAACCCTCCGGGACAGGGTCAATACGAGCAGTACTTC,CASNPPGQGQYEQYF
TRBD1,.,TRBJ1-2,14,TRBV7-2,TGTGCCAGCAGCTTAGAGGGACAGAACTATGGCTACACCTTC,CASSLEGQNYGYTF
TRBD1,.,TRBJ1-5,18,TRBV19,TGTGCCAGTAGTAACGGACAGGGTGCAAGTCATAGCAATCAGCCCCAGCATTTT,CASSNGQGASHSNQPQHF
.,.,TRBJ2-7,11,TRBV10-3,TGTGCCAGCAGCCCGCGGGCCGAGCAGTACTTC,CASSPRAEQYF
.,many,TRBJ1-1,11,TRBV7-9,TGTGCCAGCAGCCGGGACACTGAAGCTTTCTTT,CASSRDTEAFF
.,many,TRBJ2-7,12,TRBV5-6,TGTGCCAGCAGCCTAGAGGATTACGAGCAGTACTTC,CASSLEDYEQYF
.,.,TRBJ1-1,14,TRBV11-2,TGTGCCAGCAGTGAATTCTCAGAGAACACTGAAGCTTTCTTT,CASSEFSENTEAFF
TRBD1,.,TRBJ1-2,16,TRBV5-4,TGTGCCAGCAGCCGTGGAACCGACAGGGTGTTTAGTGGCTACACCTTC,CASSRGTDRVFSGYTF
.,.,TRBJ2-5,13,TRBV30,TGTGCCTGGAGCGCTTCCAGGGAAGGGACCCAGTACTTC,CAWSASREGTQYF
.,.,TRBJ2-6,16,TRBV4-1,TGCGCCAGCAGCCCCCATACAGTCTCTGGGGCCAACGTCCTGACTTTC,CASSPHTVSGANVLTF
.,many,TRBJ1-1,14,TRBV5-6,TGTGCCAGCAGCTTGTGGAAGGGACAAACTGAAGCTTTCTTT,CASSLWKGQTEAFF
.,.,TRBJ1-5,14,TRBV7-9,TGTGCCAGCCAGGAGGGTAATAGCAATCAGCCCCAGCATTTT,CASQEGNSNQPQHF
.,many,TRBJ1-2,15,TRBV6-6,TGTGCCAGCAGTTACTCTGGAGAGTTAAACTATGGCTACACCTTC,CASSYSGELNYGYTF